This TCR beta chain was documented in a study of tumor and adjacent non-tumor tissue in lung cancer. The CDR3 is made up of 13 amino acids. The V and J ends lost 3 bases and 2 bases respectively, with 10 bases between them. Germline lookup yields CDR1 DFQATT and CDR2 SNEGSKA (reference sequence). The library came from three nested PCR rounds adapted from ARM-PCR protocols. A single record per CDR3 protein comes from TCRdb applying MiXCR to the multiplex PCR reads. This sample has over 110,000 distinct CDR3 sequences; around 65% occur once, and the top ten carry 15% to 20%. The template was RNA from unsorted bulk tissue.

This sequence was found in a man in his sixties with small cell lung cancer. The sequenced sample consisted of lung tumor tissue. The rearrangement joins TRBV20-1 to TRBJ1-1; a weak D match, TRBD1 (6 bases). The CDR3 DNA reads as TGCAGTGCTAGGACAGGTAGAAACACTGAAGCTTTCTTT. It is translated as CSARTGRNTEAFF.